The sequence of this TCR beta chain was determined in a study of shared clonotypes between healthy human individuals. Profiled with immunoSEQ multiplex PCR; TCRdb holds only in-frame clones, not every one. The repertoire has 1,400,000 or so clones, approximately 98.5% of them found once; the top ten carry approximately 0.4%. The V gene end was trimmed by 5 bases and the J gene end by 4 bases; junction bases not matched to a gene: 5. Per the germline V gene, CDR1 is KGHSH and CDR2 is LQKENI. CDR3 length: 14 residues. This sequence was found in a man aged 25 to 45 in good health. The V gene is TRBV18, the J gene TRBJ2-7, with TRBD2 matching 10 bases. Sequencing was carried out using naive CD4+ T cells sorted from blood. The sample's subset: CD45RA+ positively selected. CDR3 region: CASSALAGDYEQYF. CDR3 DNA sequence: TGTGCCAGCTCAGCCCTAGCGGGAGATTACGAGCAGTACTTC.